Listed below are T cell receptor beta chains from one sample, sequenced in a study of T cells in Graves' hyperthyroidism and ophthalmopathy. Each CDR3 protein gets one entry after TCRdb re-called the multiplex PCR reads with MiXCR. Among 610,000 or so distinct CDR3 sequences listed, about 45% were seen once. Sequencing used peripheral blood or thyroid tissue (not recorded which). Receptors originate from a young woman with Graves' hyperthyroidism. Each CDR3 is given with its conserved first and last residue. The order of the fields is clone size, D gene, J gene, V gene, CDR3 DNA, CDR3 protein. The D gene is left open where the match is weak. A row's size may be missing; if present it is once, few, many or a size class.

size: -; D: TRBD2; J: TRBJ2-3; V: TRBV2; DNA: TGTGCCAGCAGCGTTAATGGGAGGGCCACAGATACGCAGTATTTT; CDR3: CASSVNGRATDTQYF
size: -; D: -; J: TRBJ2-2; V: TRBV12-3/TRBV12-4; DNA: TGTGCCAGCACCTTCAGCCGCGGGGAGTCCGGGGAGCTGTTTTTT; CDR3: CASTFSRGESGELFF
size: -; D: -; J: TRBJ1-5; V: TRBV4-1; DNA: TGCGCCACCTGCCGACGGGTGGGGGCGAGCAATCAGCCCCAGCATTTT; CDR3: CATCRRVGASNQPQHF
size: -; D: TRBD2; J: TRBJ2-7; V: TRBV12-3/TRBV12-4; DNA: TGTGCCAGCAGTACGCCGGGACTAGCGGGAGCCGAGCAGTACTTC; CDR3: CASSTPGLAGAEQYF
size: -; D: -; J: TRBJ1-1; V: TRBV7-3; DNA: TGTGCCAGCAGCCCAGGACTAGCCGATCGTTTGTTGGCTTTCTTT; CDR3: CASSPGLADRLLAFF
size: -; D: TRBD2; J: TRBJ2-1; V: TRBV19; DNA: TGTGCCAGTAGTGTGACTAGCAGGGACAATGAGCAGTTCTTC; CDR3: CASSVTSRDNEQFF
size: -; D: -; J: TRBJ1-2; V: TRBV29-1; DNA: TGCAGCGTTGACGGCGGGACGGGGTATGGCTACACCTTC; CDR3: CSVDGGTGYGYTF
size: -; D: TRBD1; J: TRBJ1-2; V: TRBV9; DNA: TGTGCCAGCAGATGGGAGACAGGGGATAACTATGGCTACACCTTC; CDR3: CASRWETGDNYGYTF
size: -; D: TRBD1; J: TRBJ2-5; V: TRBV20-1; DNA: TGCAGTGCTAGAGATTGGACAGGGTTGGGCGAGACCCAGTACTTC; CDR3: CSARDWTGLGETQYF
size: many; D: -; J: TRBJ1-1; V: TRBV7-6; DNA: TGTGCCAGCAGCTTAGCAGGGGAAGGCACTGAAGCTTTCTTT; CDR3: CASSLAGEGTEAFF
size: many; D: TRBD2; J: TRBJ2-5; V: TRBV12-3/TRBV12-4; DNA: TGTGCCAGCAGTCCTTCACTAGCGGGTGGGGAGACCCAGTACTTC; CDR3: CASSPSLAGGETQYF
size: many; D: -; J: TRBJ1-1; V: TRBV12-3/TRBV12-4; DNA: TGTGCCAGCAGTTTCGGTGTAAGGGAAAAGGGCGCGTATGGTAGGGACACTGAAGCTTTCTTT; CDR3: CASSFGVREKGAYGRDTEAFF
size: few; D: -; J: TRBJ2-2; V: TRBV3-1; DNA: TGTGCCAGCAGCCAAGAGTACGGGACCACCGGGGAGCTGTTTTTT; CDR3: CASSQEYGTTGELFF
size: -; D: -; J: TRBJ1-1; V: TRBV29-1; DNA: TGCAGCCAGACAGGAGAGAACACTGAAGCTTTCTTT; CDR3: CSQTGENTEAFF
size: many; D: -; J: TRBJ1-1; V: TRBV29-1; DNA: TGCAGCGTTGGGTTGAACACTGAAGCTTTCTTT; CDR3: CSVGLNTEAFF
size: -; D: -; J: TRBJ1-2; V: TRBV6-5; DNA: TGTGCCAGCTCCCCCGGCAGGCCAGGGGCAAACTATGGCTACACCTTC; CDR3: CASSPGRPGANYGYTF
size: once; D: -; J: TRBJ2-6; V: TRBV9; DNA: TGTGCCAGCAGCGTAGATTCAGGGGCCATCTCTGGGGCCAACGTCCTGACTTTC; CDR3: CASSVDSGAISGANVLTF
size: once; D: TRBD2; J: TRBJ2-7; V: TRBV7-9; DNA: TGTGCCAGCAGCCGAGGCGGGAGTAGGCAGCAGTACTTC; CDR3: CASSRGGSRQQYF
size: many; D: -; J: TRBJ2-7; V: TRBV12-3/TRBV12-4; DNA: TGTGCCAGCAGAGACACAGAACGGGCCCCCTACGAGCAGTACTTC; CDR3: CASRDTERAPYEQYF
size: many; D: -; J: TRBJ1-5; V: TRBV19; DNA: TGTGCCAGTAGTTGGGGACGGGATCAGCCCCAGCATTTT; CDR3: CASSWGRDQPQHF
size: -; D: -; J: TRBJ1-5; V: TRBV29-1; DNA: TGCAGTCCGGACGGTAGGTATAGCAATCAGCCCCAGCATTTT; CDR3: CSPDGRYSNQPQHF
size: few; D: -; J: TRBJ1-3; V: TRBV3-1; DNA: TGTGCCAGCAGCCAAGATCCGCGGACTGGAAACACCATATATTTT; CDR3: CASSQDPRTGNTIYF
size: many; D: -; J: TRBJ1-6; V: TRBV11-2; DNA: TGTGCCAGCAGCTTAGAGTTATTCGGCAACTCCTATAATTCACCCCTCCACTTT; CDR3: CASSLELFGNSYNSPLHF
size: -; D: -; J: TRBJ1-5; V: TRBV7-9; DNA: TGTGCCAGCAGTCAGGGACTAGCGGGAGGCCACGAGCATTTT; CDR3: CASSQGLAGGHEHF
size: many; D: TRBD1; J: TRBJ1-1; V: TRBV5-6; DNA: TGTGCCAGCAGCGCGACAGGGGGGAACACTGAAGCTTTCTTT; CDR3: CASSATGGNTEAFF
size: -; D: -; J: TRBJ2-7; V: TRBV20-1; DNA: TGCAGTGCCAGCAGTTACTCGAGTACCTCCTACGAGCAGTACTTC; CDR3: CSASSYSSTSYEQYF
size: -; D: -; J: TRBJ1-3; V: TRBV2; DNA: TGTGCCAGCAAAGTCCGGACTAGCGGGGGAAACACCATATATTTT; CDR3: CASKVRTSGGNTIYF
size: -; D: -; J: TRBJ1-5; V: TRBV7-2; DNA: TGTGCCAGCAGCTTAGGGGCGGGTGGTAGCGGAGAGACCCAGCATTTT; CDR3: CASSLGAGGSGETQHF
size: few; D: TRBD2; J: TRBJ2-7; V: TRBV14; DNA: TGTGCCAGCAGCCAAGGGACTAGCGGCACCCTCTACGAGCAGTACTTC; CDR3: CASSQGTSGTLYEQYF
size: many; D: TRBD1; J: TRBJ2-5; V: TRBV6-5; DNA: TGTGCCAGCACCTGGGCAGGGGGTTGGGAGACCCAGTACTTC; CDR3: CASTWAGGWETQYF
size: -; D: TRBD1; J: TRBJ1-6; V: TRBV2; DNA: TGTGCCAGTAGGACAGGGATAGGGCCGTCGAGTTCACCCCTCCACTTT; CDR3: CASRTGIGPSSSPLHF